These 8 T cell receptor beta chains originate from one sample sequenced in a study of vaccination and CD4 T cells after COVID-19. No antigen has been identified for these receptors. Described treatment: approximately 10-day PBMC culture with coronavirus spike peptide pools or control peptides (ViraFEST assay). With the Oncomine TCR Beta short-read assay, DNA from cultured CD4+ T cells was sequenced. TCRdb reprocessed the PCR reads via MiXCR and lists one record per CDR3 protein. The data show 13,000 or so distinct CDR3 sequences, around 46% seen once. The sample consisted of CD4+ T cells from blood, cultured in vitro. Receptors originate from a human donor who had recovered from COVID-19.

The genes are TRBV2 and TRBJ2-3; the D is unclear. CDR3 length: 11 amino acids. Germline V lookup: CDR1 SNHLY, CDR2 FYNNEI. Trimming took off 8 bases at V and 4 bases at J, with 7 bases between the two ends. CDR3 nucleotides: TGTGCCAGCGGGGTATCAGATACGCAGTATTTT. Its protein is CASGVSDTQYF.

The CDR3 here is CSVGSRYNEQFF. Written as DNA, the CDR3 is TGCAGCGTGGGTTCCCGCTACAATGAGCAGTTCTTC. The gene calls are TRBV20-1 and TRBJ2-1; D gene unclear. The CDR3 has 12 residues. From germline, CDR1 is DFQATT and CDR2 SNEGSKA (reference sequence).

V and J are TRBV5-4 and TRBJ1-2; perhaps TRBD1 as D (6 bases). Trimming shortened V by 2 bases and J by 2 bases, and 10 bases separated the two germline ends. The CDR3 has 14 amino acids. Germline CDR1 and CDR2: SGHNT and YYREEE (reference sequence). CDR3 DNA: TGTGCCAGCAGCTTAAGGGGGAGGAACTATGGCTACACCTTC. The encoded protein is CASSLRGRNYGYTF.

The chain has TRBV20-1 and TRBJ1-2; tentative D call: TRBD1 (5 bases). CDR3 length: 15 amino acids. V lost 7 bases, J lost 3 bases, and 21 bases lay in between. Germline V gene data show CDR1 as DFQATT and CDR2 as SNEGSKA (reference sequence). The CDR3 DNA is TGCAGTGGCGTCGGGGGACTGACTCGGGACTATGGCTACACCTTC. Its protein is CSGVGGLTRDYGYTF.

This chain connects TRBV20-1 to TRBJ2-5, with 7 bases lining up with TRBD2. CDR1 is DFQATT and CDR2 is SNEGSKA in the germline V gene (reference sequence). V lost 3 bases and J lost 1; bases outside the gene matches: 8. The CDR3 has 15 amino acids. CDR3 sequence (DNA): TGCAGTGCTAGGTTATCTAGCGGTTTCCAAGAGACCCAGTACTTC. Its protein is CSARLSSGFQETQYF.

This sequence joins TRBV4-2 and TRBJ2-2; 8 positions match TRBD2. Trimming at V came to 1 base and at J to 3 bases, leaving 4 bases not matched to a gene. The germline V gene encodes CDR1 LGHNA and CDR2 YNFKEQ. The CDR3 covers 16 residues. CDR3 in amino acids: CASSQGTREDTGELFF. Written as DNA, the CDR3 is TGTGCCAGCAGCCAAGGGACGCGGGAGGACACCGGGGAGCTGTTTTTT.

This chain links TRBV7-2 with TRBJ1-5; D gene ambiguous. The V gene lost 5 bases and the J gene lost 4 bases, with 12 bases spanning the gap. The CDR3 loop spans 14 amino acids. Germline assignment: CDR1 SGHTA and CDR2 FQGNSA. The CDR3 loop is CASSPNLGNQPQHF. CDR3 nucleotides: TGTGCCAGCAGCCCTAACTTGGGAAATCAGCCCCAGCATTTT.

This chain links TRBV7-9 with TRBJ2-7; D possibly corresponds to TRBD1 (6 bases). Trimming removed 5 bases at V and 4 bases at J, with 15 bases between. The CDR3 runs to 14 residues. Germline CDR1 SEHNR, CDR2 FQNEAQ (reference sequence). CDR3 residues: CASSLTGGAYEQYF. The DNA of the CDR3 is TGTGCCAGCAGCCTGACAGGAGGCGCGTACGAGCAGTACTTC. Combining the CDR3 with reference TRBV7-9 and TRBJ2-7 gives the whole variable domain DTGVSQNPRHKITKRGQNVTFRCDPISEHNRLYWYRQTLGQGPEFLTYFQNEAQLEKSRLLSDRFSAERPKGSFSTLEIQRTEQGDSAMYLCASSLTGGAYEQYFGPGTRLTVT.